This T cell receptor beta chain was retrieved from a study of blood T cell repertoires in COVID-19. Study-wide background: From the United States, Italy and Spain came samples of acute and convalescent COVID-19. PBMCs, B-cell-depleted T cells, or T cells provided the cDNA or gDNA that made up the material.

Germline lookup yields CDR1 SQVTM and CDR2 ANQGSEA. Unmatched junction bases numbered 10, after V lost 4 bases and J lost 7 bases. This CDR3 comprises 14 residues. Authors' processing steps: How many nucleated cells were present was estimated from reference gene primer amplification. The protocol was immunoSEQ multiplex PCR, while the TCRdb copy is restricted to in-frame clones and leaves out a portion. V and J calls and clone size follow that table, whereas D and trimming were derived from the DNA. Among around 450,000 clones, around 89% were seen once, and the ten largest hold 4.3%. The chain couples TRBV29-1 to TRBJ2-1; 7 nucleotides agree with TRBD2. The TCR comes from a woman aged 30 to 39 with acute or convalescent COVID-19. The source material was peripheral blood. In DNA form, the CDR3 reads TGCAGCGTTGGAGTATTGCGGGAGACAAATGAGCAGTTCTTC. It is translated as CSVGVLRETNEQFF.